This TCR beta chain was captured by sequencing in a study of blood T cell repertoires in COVID-19. Across the study: Sites in the United States, Italy and Spain provided acute and convalescent COVID-19 samples. PBMCs, B-cell-depleted T cells, or T cells provided the cDNA or gDNA that made up the material.

The germline V and J ends were trimmed by 2 bases and 1 base, with 5 bases remaining between them. CDR1 and CDR2 from the germline V gene are SEHNR and FQNEAQ (reference sequence). There are 13 residues in the CDR3. In the study's own analysis: Estimation of nucleated cell counts relied on the amplification of reference gene primers. Sequencing used immunoSEQ multiplex PCR; TCRdb keeps in-frame clones, though not all of them. V, J and clone size are those of that table, while D and trimming were read from the DNA. The table includes 200,000 to 250,000 clones, around 90% detected once. This clone was detected only a few times.

Material for sequencing was peripheral blood. The chain links TRBV7-9 to TRBJ1-2; D is undetermined. The receptor was derived from a woman aged 18-30 years who had recovered from COVID-19. CDR3 amino acids: CASSLSLNYGYTF. The CDR3 DNA reads TGTGCCAGCAGCTTATCTCTTAACTATGGCTACACCTTC.